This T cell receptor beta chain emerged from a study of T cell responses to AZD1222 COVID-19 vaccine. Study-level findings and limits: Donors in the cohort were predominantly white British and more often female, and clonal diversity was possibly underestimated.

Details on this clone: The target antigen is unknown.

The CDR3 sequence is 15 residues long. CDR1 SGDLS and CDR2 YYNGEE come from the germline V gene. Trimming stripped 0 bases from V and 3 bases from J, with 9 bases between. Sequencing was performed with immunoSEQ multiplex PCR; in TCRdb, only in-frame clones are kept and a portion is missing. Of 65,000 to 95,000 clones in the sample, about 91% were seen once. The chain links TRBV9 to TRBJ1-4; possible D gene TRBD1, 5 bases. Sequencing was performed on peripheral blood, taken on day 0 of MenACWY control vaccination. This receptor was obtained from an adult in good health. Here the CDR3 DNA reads TGTGCCAGCAGCGTAGGCTCACAGGCTAATGAAAAACTGTTTTTT. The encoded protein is CASSVGSQANEKLFF.